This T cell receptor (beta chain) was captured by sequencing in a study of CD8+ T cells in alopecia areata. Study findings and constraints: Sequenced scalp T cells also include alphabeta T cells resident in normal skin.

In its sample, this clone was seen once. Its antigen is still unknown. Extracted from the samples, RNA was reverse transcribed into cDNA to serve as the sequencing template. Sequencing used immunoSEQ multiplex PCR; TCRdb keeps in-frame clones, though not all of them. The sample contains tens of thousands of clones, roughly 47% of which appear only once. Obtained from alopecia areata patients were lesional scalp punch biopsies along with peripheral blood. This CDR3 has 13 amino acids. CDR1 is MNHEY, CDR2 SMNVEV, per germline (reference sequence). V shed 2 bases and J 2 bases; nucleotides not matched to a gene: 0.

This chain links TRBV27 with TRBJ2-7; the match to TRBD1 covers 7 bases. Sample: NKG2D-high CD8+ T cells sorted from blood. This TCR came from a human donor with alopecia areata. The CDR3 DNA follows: TGTGCCAGCAGTTTAGGGACAGCCTACGAGCAGTACTTC. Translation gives CASSLGTAYEQYF.